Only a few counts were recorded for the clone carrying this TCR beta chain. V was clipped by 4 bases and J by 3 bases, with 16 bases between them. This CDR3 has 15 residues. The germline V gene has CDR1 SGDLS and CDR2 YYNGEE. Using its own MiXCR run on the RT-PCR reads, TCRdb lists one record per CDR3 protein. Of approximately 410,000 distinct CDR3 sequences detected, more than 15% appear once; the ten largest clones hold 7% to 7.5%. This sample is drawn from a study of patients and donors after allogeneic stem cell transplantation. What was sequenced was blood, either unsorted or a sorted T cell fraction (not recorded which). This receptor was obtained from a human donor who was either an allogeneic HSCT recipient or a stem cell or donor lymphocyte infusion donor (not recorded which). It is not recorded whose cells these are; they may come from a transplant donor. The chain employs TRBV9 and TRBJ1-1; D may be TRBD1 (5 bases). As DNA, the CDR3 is TGTGCCAGCAGCCACGGGGGGGTCCCTGACACTGAAGCTTTCTTT. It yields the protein CASSHGGVPDTEAFF.